Listed below are T cell receptor beta chains from one sample, sequenced in a study of T-cell memory formation after mild COVID-19. One entry per CDR3 protein, called by TCRdb with MiXCR from the 5' RACE reads. This sample carries some 300,000 distinct CDR3 sequences, 20% to 25% of them seen once, and the ten largest clones take around a fifth. Sequencing was done on a sample of PBMCs or a T cell subset sorted from them (not recorded which). Every receptor here comes from a man younger than 30 who had mild COVID-19 (a few samples of this study predate the infection). Cell type and time point are not known. Both conserved end residues are part of each CDR3. Fields, in order: CDR3 length, D gene, V gene, J gene, clone size, CDR3 protein, CDR3 DNA. D genes are given only for firm matches. Expanded clones are given a class, and other clones once, few, many or no size at all.

length: 16; D: NA; V: TRBV19; J: TRBJ1-6; size: NA; CDR3: CASSYSPYSYNSPLHF; DNA: TGTGCCAGTAGCTATTCACCGTACTCCTATAATTCACCCCTCCACTTT
length: 16; D: TRBD2; V: TRBV24-1; J: TRBJ2-3; size: NA; CDR3: CATSDPGTSETDTQYF; DNA: TGTGCCACCAGTGACCCCGGGACTAGCGAGACAGATACGCAGTATTTT
length: 14; D: NA; V: TRBV4-1; J: TRBJ2-2; size: few; CDR3: CASTQPVGTGELFF; DNA: TGCGCCAGCACCCAACCAGTTGGAACCGGGGAGCTGTTTTTT
length: 14; D: TRBD2; V: TRBV6-5; J: TRBJ2-1; size: NA; CDR3: CAVGGGGSYNEQFF; DNA: TGTGCCGTCGGCGGGGGGGGCTCCTACAATGAGCAGTTCTTC
length: 14; D: NA; V: TRBV12-3/TRBV12-4; J: TRBJ1-3; size: few; CDR3: CASSFFLPGNTIYF; DNA: TGTGCCAGCAGTTTTTTCCTCCCTGGAAACACCATATATTTT
length: 14; D: NA; V: TRBV5-1; J: TRBJ2-5; size: many; CDR3: CASSIGKLEGTQYF; DNA: TGCGCCAGCAGCATTGGGAAACTAGAGGGGACCCAGTACTTC
length: 17; D: NA; V: TRBV7-2; J: TRBJ2-1; size: NA; CDR3: CASSLAGRIGFYNEQFF; DNA: TGTGCCAGCAGCTTAGCGGGACGGATAGGGTTCTACAATGAGCAGTTCTTC
length: 17; D: NA; V: TRBV6-6; J: TRBJ1-1; size: few; CDR3: CASSRLQGRLRNTEAFF; DNA: TGTGCCAGCAGCCGTTTACAGGGAAGATTGAGGAACACTGAAGCTTTCTTT
length: 13; D: NA; V: TRBV28; J: TRBJ1-5; size: NA; CDR3: CASTPHGNQPQHF; DNA: TGTGCCAGCACCCCACACGGTAATCAGCCCCAGCATTTT
length: 14; D: NA; V: TRBV3-1; J: TRBJ1-2; size: NA; CDR3: CASSQDTGFGGYTF; DNA: TGTGCCAGCAGCCAAGATACGGGATTCGGTGGCTACACCTTC
length: 13; D: NA; V: TRBV12-3/TRBV12-4; J: TRBJ2-7; size: few; CDR3: CASSWTAGSEQYF; DNA: TGTGCCAGCAGTTGGACAGCCGGTTCCGAGCAGTACTTC
length: 15; D: NA; V: TRBV7-8; J: TRBJ2-1; size: NA; CDR3: CASAEEAYSYNEQFF; DNA: TGTGCCAGCGCTGAGGAGGCCTATTCCTACAATGAGCAGTTCTTC
length: 16; D: NA; V: TRBV19; J: TRBJ1-2; size: few; CDR3: CASSLGTHMNAGGYTF; DNA: TGTGCCAGTAGTCTCGGGACGCACATGAACGCGGGTGGCTACACCTTC
length: 14; D: NA; V: TRBV3-1; J: TRBJ1-4; size: few; CDR3: CASSQGEANEKLFF; DNA: TGTGCCAGCAGCCAAGGCGAGGCTAATGAAAAACTGTTTTTT
length: 16; D: NA; V: TRBV27; J: TRBJ1-2; size: NA; CDR3: CASSLLAGAGNYGYTF; DNA: TGTGCCAGCAGTTTACTGGCTGGGGCGGGAAACTATGGCTACACCTTC
length: 14; D: NA; V: TRBV29-1; J: TRBJ1-2; size: few; CDR3: CSVERRDLNYGYTF; DNA: TGCAGCGTTGAACGCCGGGACCTAAACTATGGCTACACCTTC
length: 16; D: NA; V: TRBV7-9; J: TRBJ2-3; size: few; CDR3: CASSLGDFRGADTQYF; DNA: TGTGCCAGCAGCTTAGGGGACTTTCGGGGAGCAGATACGCAGTATTTT
length: 12; D: NA; V: TRBV4-2; J: TRBJ2-5; size: few; CDR3: CASSQDGGPGYF; DNA: TGTGCCAGCAGCCAAGATGGGGGGCCGGGGTACTTC
length: 15; D: NA; V: TRBV13; J: TRBJ2-5; size: NA; CDR3: CASSLEGPAQETQYF; DNA: TGTGCCAGCAGCTTAGAGGGGCCAGCCCAAGAGACCCAGTACTTC
length: 14; D: NA; V: TRBV5-8; J: TRBJ1-1; size: NA; CDR3: CASSIFVGANEAFF; DNA: TGTGCCAGCAGCATTTTCGTGGGGGCCAATGAAGCTTTCTTT
length: 16; D: TRBD2; V: TRBV6-2/TRBV6-3; J: TRBJ2-1; size: NA; CDR3: CASSLWGASGDNEQFF; DNA: TGTGCCAGCAGCCTCTGGGGGGCTAGCGGGGACAATGAGCAGTTCTTC
length: 13; D: NA; V: TRBV7-9; J: TRBJ1-1; size: few; CDR3: CASERGTNTEAFF; DNA: TGTGCCAGCGAGAGGGGGACGAACACTGAAGCTTTCTTT
length: 12; D: NA; V: TRBV28; J: TRBJ1-1; size: few; CDR3: CASSPPNTEAFF; DNA: TGTGCCAGCAGCCCCCCGAACACTGAAGCTTTCTTT
length: 15; D: TRBD2; V: TRBV4-1; J: TRBJ2-7; size: few; CDR3: CASSQWAGGSYEQYF; DNA: TGCGCCAGCAGCCAATGGGCGGGGGGTTCCTACGAGCAGTACTTC
length: 17; D: TRBD1; V: TRBV5-8; J: TRBJ1-4; size: NA; CDR3: CASSPALGQGVNEKLFF; DNA: TGTGCCAGCAGCCCCGCCCTTGGACAGGGAGTTAATGAAAAACTGTTTTTT
length: 14; D: NA; V: TRBV5-1; J: TRBJ2-7; size: NA; CDR3: CASSPRGSPYEQYF; DNA: TGCGCCAGCAGCCCTCGGGGCAGCCCCTACGAGCAGTACTTC
length: 16; D: NA; V: TRBV4-3; J: TRBJ1-3; size: few; CDR3: CASSQDGGASGNTIYF; DNA: TGCGCCAGCAGCCAAGATGGGGGGGCCTCTGGAAACACCATATATTTT
length: 15; D: NA; V: TRBV9; J: TRBJ2-3; size: NA; CDR3: CASSVVGGPQDTQYF; DNA: TGTGCCAGCAGCGTAGTGGGGGGGCCCCAAGATACGCAGTATTTT
length: 15; D: NA; V: TRBV10-3; J: TRBJ2-5; size: NA; CDR3: CAISDNSSRGKTQYF; DNA: TGTGCCATCAGTGATAACAGCTCGCGAGGGAAGACCCAGTACTTC
length: 14; D: NA; V: TRBV5-1; J: TRBJ2-2; size: many; CDR3: CASFAGLNTGELFF; DNA: TGCGCCAGCTTTGCGGGCTTGAACACCGGGGAGCTGTTTTTT
length: 12; D: NA; V: TRBV30; J: TRBJ2-5; size: NA; CDR3: CAWSLTRETQYF; DNA: TGTGCCTGGAGCCTTACCCGAGAGACCCAGTACTTC
length: 16; D: TRBD1; V: TRBV5-1; J: TRBJ2-7; size: NA; CDR3: CASSLGVRDRGGEQYF; DNA: TGCGCCAGCAGCTTGGGGGTCCGGGACAGGGGAGGCGAGCAGTACTTC
length: 15; D: NA; V: TRBV12-3/TRBV12-4; J: TRBJ1-1; size: NA; CDR3: CASSLQDKQGTEAFF; DNA: TGTGCCAGCAGTTTACAGGACAAGCAGGGCACTGAAGCTTTCTTT
length: 11; D: NA; V: TRBV19; J: TRBJ2-1; size: few; CDR3: CASTLGDEQFF; DNA: TGTGCCAGCACCCTCGGGGATGAGCAGTTCTTC
length: 15; D: NA; V: TRBV4-1; J: TRBJ2-3; size: NA; CDR3: CASSQESESRDTQYF; DNA: TGCGCCAGCAGCCAAGAATCGGAGTCCCGAGATACGCAGTATTTT
length: 15; D: TRBD1; V: TRBV20-1; J: TRBJ2-1; size: few; CDR3: CSAKEPGTGYNEQFF; DNA: TGCAGTGCCAAAGAACCCGGGACAGGGTACAATGAGCAGTTCTTC
length: 15; D: NA; V: TRBV2; J: TRBJ2-2; size: many; CDR3: CASSPGHANTGELFF; DNA: TGTGCCAGCAGTCCGGGACACGCTAACACCGGGGAGCTGTTTTTT
length: 17; D: TRBD1; V: TRBV7-2; J: TRBJ2-1; size: NA; CDR3: CASSLISWTGGNDEQFF; DNA: TGTGCCAGCAGCCTGATTAGTTGGACAGGGGGTAACGATGAGCAGTTCTTC
length: 16; D: NA; V: TRBV5-1; J: TRBJ2-6; size: many; CDR3: CASSLVGSSGANVLTF; DNA: TGCGCCAGCAGCTTGGTCGGGAGCTCTGGGGCCAACGTCCTGACTTTC
length: 14; D: NA; V: TRBV6-4; J: TRBJ2-3; size: few; CDR3: CASSAGEGADTQYF; DNA: TGTGCCAGCAGTGCGGGGGAAGGGGCAGATACGCAGTATTTT
length: 17; D: NA; V: TRBV7-3; J: TRBJ2-6; size: few; CDR3: CASSLGGMGSGANVLTF; DNA: TGTGCCAGCAGCTTGGGTGGTATGGGATCTGGGGCCAACGTCCTGACTTTC
length: 14; D: TRBD1; V: TRBV20-1; J: TRBJ1-2; size: NA; CDR3: CSASPDRGPYGYTF; DNA: TGCAGTGCTAGCCCCGACAGGGGTCCCTATGGCTACACCTTC
length: 10; D: NA; V: TRBV24-1; J: TRBJ2-3; size: NA; CDR3: CATGRDTQYF; DNA: TGTGCCACCGGCAGAGATACGCAGTATTTT
length: 14; D: TRBD2; V: TRBV7-3; J: TRBJ2-3; size: NA; CDR3: CASRTSWGPDTQYF; DNA: TGTGCCAGCAGGACTAGCTGGGGTCCAGATACGCAGTATTTT
length: 16; D: NA; V: TRBV6-4; J: TRBJ2-1; size: NA; CDR3: CASSDWGGSSYNEQFF; DNA: TGTGCCAGCAGTGACTGGGGGGGCAGCTCCTACAATGAGCAGTTCTTC
length: 13; D: NA; V: TRBV20-1; J: TRBJ2-2; size: few; CDR3: CSAIDSNTGELFF; DNA: TGCAGTGCTATAGACTCGAACACCGGGGAGCTGTTTTTT
length: 14; D: NA; V: TRBV6-5; J: TRBJ1-2; size: NA; CDR3: CASRAGGRSYGYTF; DNA: TGTGCCAGCAGGGCCGGCGGCCGTAGCTATGGCTACACCTTC
length: 15; D: TRBD2; V: TRBV4-3; J: TRBJ2-5; size: NA; CDR3: CASSPSSGDQETQYF; DNA: TGCGCCAGCAGCCCCTCTAGCGGGGACCAAGAGACCCAGTACTTC
length: 15; D: NA; V: TRBV11-3; J: TRBJ2-3; size: NA; CDR3: CASSPRLGEADTQYF; DNA: TGTGCCAGCAGCCCGCGTCTAGGGGAGGCAGATACGCAGTATTTT
length: 15; D: NA; V: TRBV7-2; J: TRBJ1-2; size: NA; CDR3: CASKPGGGLNYGYTF; DNA: TGTGCCAGCAAACCTGGAGGGGGGCTCAACTATGGCTACACCTTC
length: 13; D: NA; V: TRBV6-2/TRBV6-3; J: TRBJ2-5; size: few; CDR3: CASSYVGQETQYF; DNA: TGTGCCAGCAGTTACGTGGGGCAAGAGACCCAGTACTTC
length: 16; D: TRBD1; V: TRBV5-1; J: TRBJ1-1; size: few; CDR3: CASSLNPSTGYTEAFF; DNA: TGCGCCAGCAGCTTGAACCCTTCGACAGGGTACACTGAAGCTTTCTTT
length: 15; D: TRBD1; V: TRBV12-3/TRBV12-4; J: TRBJ2-5; size: NA; CDR3: CASSRRTGGVETQYF; DNA: TGTGCCAGCAGTCGCCGGACAGGGGGTGTAGAGACCCAGTACTTC